This T cell receptor (beta chain) derives from a study of blood T cell repertoires in COVID-19. Study at large: Sites in the United States, Italy and Spain provided acute and convalescent COVID-19 samples. PBMCs, B-cell-depleted T cells, or T cells provided the cDNA or gDNA that made up the material.

The table came from immunoSEQ multiplex PCR; TCRdb's copy has only in-frame clones and leaves some out. The repertoire holds over 150,000 clones, with roughly 80% as singletons. CDR1 and CDR2 from the germline V gene are PRHDT and FYEKMQ (reference sequence). This CDR3 has 13 residues. Between the trimmed V and J ends, which lost 0 bases and 9 bases, there was a span of 9 bases. Categorization into cohorts depended on clinical history that participants reported. In Cohort 3, a recovered donor had either two negative PCRs, clearance, or symptom resolution. The source of this sequence is a middle-aged man who had recovered from COVID-19. Sequencing used PBMCs or T cells enriched from blood (not recorded which). This chain connects TRBV13 to TRBJ1-5; D not resolved. CDR3 sequence (DNA): TGTGCCAGCAGCTTAGGCCTAGTACCGCCCCAGCATTTT. Protein product: CASSLGLVPPQHF.